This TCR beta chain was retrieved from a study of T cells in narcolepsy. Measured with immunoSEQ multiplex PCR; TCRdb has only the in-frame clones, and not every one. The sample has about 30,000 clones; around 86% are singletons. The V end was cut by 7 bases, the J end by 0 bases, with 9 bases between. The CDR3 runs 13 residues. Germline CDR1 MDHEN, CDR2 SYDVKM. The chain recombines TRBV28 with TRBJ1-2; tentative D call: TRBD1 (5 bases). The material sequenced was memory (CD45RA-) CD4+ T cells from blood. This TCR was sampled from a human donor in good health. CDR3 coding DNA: TGTGCCAGCAAAAAGACAGCTAACTATGGCTACACCTTC. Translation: CASKKTANYGYTF.